Here is one T cell receptor (beta chain) with its context. These data belong to a study of Ad26.COV2.S vaccination and SARS-CoV-2 variants. Clones were read by immunoSEQ multiplex PCR, and TCRdb kept only the in-frame ones, dropping some. The sample consists of hundreds of thousands of clones, around 87% of them appearing once. Per the germline V gene, CDR1 is KGHSH and CDR2 is LQKENI. Trimming left V 2 bases short and J 6 bases short, with 23 bases between. The CDR3 length is 18 residues. The treatment denotes: some 19 received Ad26.COV2.S at low or high dose, single or two shots; about five received placebo; per-sample allocation not given. Sampling was done on day 63 after the first vaccine or placebo injection.

This receptor was identified in a person aged 18 to 59 who received the Ad26.COV2.S COVID-19 vaccine or a placebo. V and J are TRBV18 and TRBJ2-1; a possible D gene is TRBD1 (5 bases). The sample consisted of peripheral blood, taken in a trial of Ad26.COV2.S vaccine versus placebo. The CDR3 protein is CASSPTGLGQGRGNEQFF. DNA for the CDR3: TGTGCCAGCTCACCAACCGGTCTTGGTCAGGGAAGGGGCAATGAGCAGTTCTTC.